This T cell receptor beta chain was recovered during a study of cytomegalovirus exposure and HLA in healthy donors. Here immunoSEQ multiplex PCR was the method, and the copy in TCRdb shows in-frame clones only, minus some. Of about 71,000 clones in the sample, around 96% are singletons; the top ten hold around 1.5%. CDR1 LGHNA and CDR2 YNFKEQ come from the germline V gene. The CDR3 consists of 16 residues. Trimming removed 0 bases from V and 2 bases from J; junction bases left unmatched: 4. The receptor's source is a man aged 18 to 29 in good health and CMV-seropositive. The chain recombines TRBV4-2 with TRBJ1-5; 7 bases map to TRBD1. The material sequenced was PBMCs. The CDR3 is CASSQEVTGGNQPQHF. The CDR3 DNA sequence: TGTGCCAGCAGCCAAGAAGTTACAGGGGGCAATCAGCCCCAGCATTTT.